This T cell receptor (beta chain) originates from a study of control samples from healthy donors and cancer patients (dated by TCRdb to the early 2020s). Remarks on this clone: It lacks a known antigen. No qualities accompany the bases; no much larger clone lies one base away.

Measured from the cysteine to the phenylalanine, the CDR3 is 17 residues long. Only the CDR3 region is kept as DNA, spanning 51 bases read in frame from base 1. V loses 5 bases at its end and J loses 3 bases; junction bases beyond the gene matches: 12. CDR1 and CDR2 are drawn from the germline V gene (reference sequence): MNHEY, SMNVEV. Library preparation was by the immunoSEQ multiplex PCR assay. Not all clones reach the TCRdb copy of this immuneACCESS table, which keeps in-frame sequences only. Checked studies attribute under half of the gap to unresolved V genes and leave the rest unexplained. The sample has more than 50,000 clones on record, approximately 90% of them singletons. The ten largest clonotypes hold more than 1% of the sample.

The chain was built from TRBV27 and TRBJ1-5, and 8 bases in between align with TRBD1. The sample taken for sequencing was PBMCs. The clonotype comes from a woman in her forties or fifties with colorectal cancer. The DNA sequence is given as TGTGCCAGCAGTCCGAGGGACAGGCCCCTTTTCAATCAGCCCCAGCATTTT. This is translated as CASSPRDRPLFNQPQHF.